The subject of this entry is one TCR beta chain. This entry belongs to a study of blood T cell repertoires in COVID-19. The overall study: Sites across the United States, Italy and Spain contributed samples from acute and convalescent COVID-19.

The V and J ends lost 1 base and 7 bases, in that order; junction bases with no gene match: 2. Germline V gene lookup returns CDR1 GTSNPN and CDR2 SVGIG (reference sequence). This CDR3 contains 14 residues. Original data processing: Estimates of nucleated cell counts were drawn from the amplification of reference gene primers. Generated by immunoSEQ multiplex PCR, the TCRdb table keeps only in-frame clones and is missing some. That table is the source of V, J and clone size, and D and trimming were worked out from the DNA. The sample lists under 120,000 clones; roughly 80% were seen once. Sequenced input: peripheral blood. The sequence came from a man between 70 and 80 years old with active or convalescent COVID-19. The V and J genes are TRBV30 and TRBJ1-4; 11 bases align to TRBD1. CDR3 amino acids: CAWSAGTGGEKLFF. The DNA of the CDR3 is TGTGCCTGGAGTGCAGGGACAGGGGGTGAAAAACTGTTTTTT.